The 10 T cell receptor beta chains below come from one sample, sequenced in a study of blood T cells in healthy people across ages. Combining a sample-barcoded 5' primer with a J-beta primer mix, a second PCR ran for about 6 to 11 cycles. TCRdb reprocessed the 5' RACE reads via MiXCR and lists one record per CDR3 protein. The table includes more than 700,000 distinct CDR3 sequences, 50% to 65% detected once. Sequenced sample: blood. The source of these receptors is an elderly man in good health.

V gene TRBV7-8 combines with J gene TRBJ1-2; 8 bases line up with TRBD1. CDR3 length: 17 amino acids. Germline assignment: CDR1 SGHVS and CDR2 FQNEAQ. V lost 1 base and J lost 4; bases outside the gene matches: 11. The DNA of the CDR3 is TGTGCCAGCAGCTTAGTACGCAGGGGGCGCCCCGGCTATGGCTACACCTTC. It is translated as CASSLVRRGRPGYGYTF.

This sequence joins TRBV3-1 and TRBJ2-1; 11 nucleotides align to TRBD2. The CDR3 has 14 amino acids. J gave up 13 bases and V 2 bases, and 7 bases lay outside the gene matches. The V gene's germline CDR1 is LGHDT and CDR2 YNNKEL (reference sequence). CDR3 nucleotides: TGTGCCAGCAGCCAAAGTCAACTAGCGGGAGTCCAGTTCTTC. Translated, it gives CASSQSQLAGVQFF.

The V and J genes are TRBV28 and TRBJ2-4; D ambiguous. Germline V lookup: CDR1 MDHEN, CDR2 SYDVKM. Trimming shortened V by 6 bases and J by 13 bases, and 13 bases separated the two germline ends. The CDR3 has 11 residues. In nucleotides, the CDR3 is TGTGCCAGCAGGAGCGTCAATGAGCAGTACTTC. It yields the protein CASRSVNEQYF.

The chain is built from TRBV20-1 and TRBJ2-7, with TRBD2 matching over 7 bases. The germline gives CDR1 DFQATT, CDR2 SNEGSKA (reference sequence). With V trimmed by 6 bases and J by 2 bases, 7 bases remained unmatched. This CDR3 spans 13 amino acids. In DNA, the CDR3 is TGCAGTGCGTACCAGCGGGACCCCTACGAGCAGTACTTC. Residues: CSAYQRDPYEQYF.

This clonotype was seen more than once but under ten times. In DNA, the CDR3 is TGCAGTGCTATTTCCCCAGGAAGAGGCTCCTACGAGCAGTACTTC. Encoded protein: CSAISPGRGSYEQYF. This chain uses TRBV20-1 with TRBJ2-7; D not certain. The ends were cut back, 4 bases at V and 0 bases at J, with 16 bases in the middle. Germline CDR1 DFQATT, CDR2 SNEGSKA (reference sequence). The CDR3 spans 15 residues.

CDR3 in amino acids: CASSYPGTGSYNSPLHF. The CDR3 coding sequence is TGTGCCAGCAGCTATCCCGGGACAGGGTCCTATAATTCACCCCTCCACTTT. The rearrangement links TRBV5-8 to TRBJ1-6; 9 bases fit TRBD1. Trimming at V came to 3 bases and at J to 1 base, leaving 5 bases not matched to a gene. From germline, CDR1 is SGHTS and CDR2 YDEGEE. The CDR3 extends over 17 amino acids.

This clonotype was detected a few times. The chain employs TRBV2 and TRBJ2-5; 9 bases map to TRBD1. V trimming: 8 bases; J trimming: 6 bases; junction bases outside the gene matches: 1. From germline, CDR1 is SNHLY and CDR2 FYNNEI. CDR3 length equals 11 residues. The CDR3 nucleotides read TGTGCCAGCGGGACAGGGAAGACCCAGTACTTC. Amino acid sequence: CASGTGKTQYF.

This rearrangement joins TRBV3-1 to TRBJ2-2; D gene ambiguous. Trimming cost V 1 base and J 0 bases, with 15 bases left between them. Per germline, CDR1 LGHDT and CDR2 YNNKEL (reference sequence). The CDR3 is made up of 18 amino acids. The CDR3 is CASSQGMKSSPNTGELFF. CDR3 bases: TGTGCCAGCAGCCAAGGAATGAAGTCCAGTCCGAACACCGGGGAGCTGTTTTTT.

The gene calls are TRBV4-2 and TRBJ2-4; 9 nucleotides agree with TRBD1. This CDR3 has 17 amino acids. J was trimmed by 13 bases and V by 0 bases; bases with no gene match: 16. From germline, CDR1 is LGHNA and CDR2 YNFKEQ. The DNA of the CDR3 is TGTGCCAGCAGCCAAGATCGTGCAGCGGGACAGGGCCGGGAGCAGTACTTC. It translates to CASSQDRAAGQGREQYF.

This clonotype was counted only a few times. The rearrangement links TRBV5-5 to TRBJ2-3; D ambiguous. Germline V CDR1 and CDR2: SGHKS, YYEKEE (reference sequence). CDR3 size: 12 residues. V was cut by 0 bases and J by 14 bases, with 13 bases left in between. This CDR3 is CASSLETTLGYF. As DNA, the CDR3 is TGTGCCAGCAGCTTGGAGACCACCCTCGGGTATTTT.